This paragraph reports one TCR beta chain. The data were taken from a study of blood T cell repertoires in COVID-19. About the research overall: Both acute and convalescent COVID-19 samples were obtained from the United States, Italy and Spain. From T cells, B-cell-depleted T cells, or PBMCs came the material, which was cDNA or gDNA.

The germline V gene has CDR1 SGHTS and CDR2 YDEGEE. The CDR3 has 14 residues. J gave up 5 bases and V 4 bases, and 5 bases lay outside the gene matches. In the study's own analysis: Estimation of nucleated cell counts was performed using reference gene primer amplification. The repertoire was sequenced with immunoSEQ multiplex PCR; TCRdb's copy has only in-frame clones and lacks some. V, J and clone size reflect that table, while D and trimming were determined from the DNA. The table records 35,000 to 45,000 clones, about 80% of them present only once. Sequencing input: peripheral blood. The source is a man between 65 and 85 years old with acute or convalescent COVID-19. The J gene is TRBJ2-3, the V gene TRBV5-8; 9 nucleotides align to TRBD1. CDR3 in DNA: TGTGCCAGCAGCAAGGGGACAGGGAAAGATACGCAGTATTTT. Encoded protein: CASSKGTGKDTQYF. The full variable domain, with the rest looked up from reference TRBV5-8 and TRBJ2-3, is EAGVTQSPTHLIKTRGQQATLRCSPISGHTSVYWYQQALGLGLQFLLWYDEGEERNRGNFPPRFSGRQFPNYSSELNVNALELEDSALYLCASSKGTGKDTQYFGPGTRLTVL.